This TCR beta chain was documented in a study of blood T cell repertoires in COVID-19. Deletions cut 2 bases from V and 4 bases from J, with 8 bases between. Germline CDR1 and CDR2: ENHRY and SYGVKD. The CDR3 length is 13 residues. The table came from immunoSEQ multiplex PCR; TCRdb's copy has only in-frame clones and leaves some out. This table has 200,000 or so clones, 86% appearing once. Sequencing was performed on PBMCs or T cells enriched from blood (not recorded which). This TCR was sampled from a woman aged 40 to 50 with acute COVID-19. The chain combines TRBV10-3 with TRBJ1-2; a weak D match, TRBD1 (6 bases). The CDR3 loop is CAISEQGSYGYTF. In nucleotides, the CDR3 is TGTGCCATCAGTGAGCAGGGGAGCTATGGCTACACCTTC.